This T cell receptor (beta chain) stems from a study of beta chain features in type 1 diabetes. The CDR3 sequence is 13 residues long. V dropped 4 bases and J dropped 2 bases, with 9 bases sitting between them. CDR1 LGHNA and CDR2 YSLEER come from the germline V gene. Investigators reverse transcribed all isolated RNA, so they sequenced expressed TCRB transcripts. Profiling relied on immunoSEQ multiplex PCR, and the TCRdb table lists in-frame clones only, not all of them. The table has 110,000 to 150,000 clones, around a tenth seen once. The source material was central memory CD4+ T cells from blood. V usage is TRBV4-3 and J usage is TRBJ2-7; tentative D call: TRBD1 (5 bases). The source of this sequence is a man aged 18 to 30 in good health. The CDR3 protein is CASSLDSAYEQYF. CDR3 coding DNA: TGCGCCAGCAGCCTAGACAGTGCCTACGAGCAGTACTTC.